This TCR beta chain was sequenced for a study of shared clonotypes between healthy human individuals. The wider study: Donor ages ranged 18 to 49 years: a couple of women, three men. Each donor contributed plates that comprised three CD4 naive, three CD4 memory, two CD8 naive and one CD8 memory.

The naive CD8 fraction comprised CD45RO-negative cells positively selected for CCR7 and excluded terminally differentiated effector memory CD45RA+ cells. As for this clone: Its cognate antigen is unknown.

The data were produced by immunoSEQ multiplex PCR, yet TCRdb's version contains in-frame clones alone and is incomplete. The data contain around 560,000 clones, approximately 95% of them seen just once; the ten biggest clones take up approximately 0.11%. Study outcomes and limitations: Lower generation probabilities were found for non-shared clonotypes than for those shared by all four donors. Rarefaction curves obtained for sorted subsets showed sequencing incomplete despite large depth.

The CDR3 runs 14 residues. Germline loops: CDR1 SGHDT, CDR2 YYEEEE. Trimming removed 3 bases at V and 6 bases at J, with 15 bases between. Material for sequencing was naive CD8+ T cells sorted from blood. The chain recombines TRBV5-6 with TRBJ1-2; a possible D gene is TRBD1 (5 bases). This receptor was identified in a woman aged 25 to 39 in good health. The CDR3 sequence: CASSSLKGSNGYTF. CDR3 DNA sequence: TGTGCCAGCAGCTCATTAAAGGGGTCCAATGGCTACACCTTC.